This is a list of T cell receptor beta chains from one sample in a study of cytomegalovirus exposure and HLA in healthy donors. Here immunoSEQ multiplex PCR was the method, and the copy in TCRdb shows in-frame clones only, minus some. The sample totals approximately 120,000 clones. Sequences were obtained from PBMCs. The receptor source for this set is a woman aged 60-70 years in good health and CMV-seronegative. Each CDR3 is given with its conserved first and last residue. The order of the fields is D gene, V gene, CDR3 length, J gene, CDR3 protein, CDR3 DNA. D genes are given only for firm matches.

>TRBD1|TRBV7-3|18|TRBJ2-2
CASSLLTGGDTNTGELFF
TGTGCCAGCAGCTTGTTGACAGGGGGCGATACGAACACCGGGGAGCTGTTTTTT
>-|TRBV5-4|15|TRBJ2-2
CASSQAGRGTGELFF
TGTGCCAGCAGCCAGGCCGGGAGAGGCACCGGGGAGCTGTTTTTT
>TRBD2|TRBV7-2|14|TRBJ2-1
CANELAGVINEQFF
TGTGCCAACGAACTAGCGGGAGTGATCAATGAGCAGTTCTTC
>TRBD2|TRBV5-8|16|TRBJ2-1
CASSRPLAGGTNEQFF
TGTGCCAGCAGCCGACCTCTAGCGGGAGGAACCAATGAGCAGTTCTTC
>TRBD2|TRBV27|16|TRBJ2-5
CASSLYSGGDQETQYF
TGTGCCAGCAGTTTATATAGCGGGGGGGATCAAGAGACCCAGTACTTC
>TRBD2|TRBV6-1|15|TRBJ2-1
CASRPAGTKGNEQFF
TGTGCCAGCAGACCAGCCGGGACTAAGGGCAATGAGCAGTTCTTC
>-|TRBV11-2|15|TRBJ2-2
CASSSRWGSTGELFF
TGTGCCAGCAGCTCCCGGTGGGGCAGCACCGGGGAGCTGTTTTTT
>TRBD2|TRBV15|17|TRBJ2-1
CATSRVLRAGGSIEQFF
TGTGCCACCAGCAGAGTCCTTCGGGCGGGAGGGTCCATTGAGCAGTTCTTC
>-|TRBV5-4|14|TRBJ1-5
CASSLGGSGQPQHF
TGTGCCAGCAGTTTGGGGGGGAGCGGGCAGCCCCAGCATTTT
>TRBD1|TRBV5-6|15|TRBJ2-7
CASSFGTVSSYEQYF
TGTGCCAGCAGCTTTGGGACAGTCAGCTCCTACGAGCAGTACTTC